A single sample gave rise to the 16 T cell receptor beta chains below, sequenced in a study of cytomegalovirus exposure and HLA in healthy donors. 13 Jbeta primers and 60 Vbeta primers were used for the PCR. The assay was immunoSEQ multiplex PCR, and TCRdb's table has in-frame clones only and misses some. The sample table sets out 80,000 to 95,000 clones. Specimen: PBMCs. The receptors derive from a man aged 50 to 59 in good health and CMV-seropositive.

This chain joins TRBV4-1 and TRBJ1-4, with 8 bases fitting TRBD1. Unmatched junction bases numbered 6, after V lost 1 base and J lost 5 bases. This CDR3 is 16 amino acids long. Germline V gene sequence: CDR1 MGHRA, CDR2 YSYEKL. The CDR3 is CASSQVGGQENEKLFF. The CDR3 DNA is TGCGCCAGCAGCCAAGTCGGGGGACAGGAGAATGAAAAACTGTTTTTT.

Written as DNA, the CDR3 is TGCGCCAGCAGCTTGGCCGGGACTAGCGGGCACAATGAGCAGTTCTTC. Translating gives CASSLAGTSGHNEQFF. The chain uses TRBV5-1 and TRBJ2-1, with 12 nucleotides matching TRBD2. Germline assignment: CDR1 SGHRS and CDR2 YFSETQ. With 0 bases clipped from V and 5 bases from J, the junction kept 3 bases outside the gene matches. This CDR3 is 16 amino acids long.

The V and J genes are TRBV11-2 and TRBJ2-5, with a possible D match to TRBD2 (5 bases). The CDR3 has 14 residues. Trimming pared 4 bases from V and 4 bases from J, leaving 13 bases between. Germline-derived CDR1 and CDR2 are SGHAT and FQNNGV. CDR3 in amino acids: CASSSGLSPETQYF. CDR3 sequence (DNA): TGTGCCAGCAGCTCAGGACTTTCCCCAGAGACCCAGTACTTC.

The chain uses TRBV30 and TRBJ2-1, with TRBD1 identical over 10 bases. The CDR3 runs to 14 residues. V trimming: 1 base; J trimming: 6 bases; junction bases outside the gene matches: 3. CDR1 and CDR2 (germline): GTSNPN, SVGIG (reference sequence). This chain's CDR3 is CAWSEGTGVNEQFF. The DNA of the CDR3 is TGTGCCTGGAGTGAAGGGACAGGGGTCAATGAGCAGTTCTTC.

The chain has TRBV10-1 and TRBJ1-2, with 10 positions matching TRBD1. Trimming at V came to 5 bases and at J to 6 bases, leaving 3 bases not matched to a gene. The CDR3 contains 13 residues. Germline CDR1 reads WNHNN; CDR2 reads SYGVQD (reference sequence). CDR3 sequence: CASSPGTGDGYTF. As DNA, the CDR3 is TGCGCCAGCAGTCCCGGGACAGGGGATGGCTACACCTTC.

The chain has TRBV6-5 and TRBJ2-1; TRBD2 agrees at 8 bases. Germline V CDR1 and CDR2: MNHEY, SVGAGI. This CDR3 is 15 amino acids long. V gave up 2 bases and J gave up 9 bases; unmatched junction bases: 9. CDR3 in DNA: TGTGCCAGCAGTTACGGGGCGGGAGGTTTGGGTGAGCAGTTCTTC. It specifies CASSYGAGGLGEQFF.

This chain connects TRBV6-5 to TRBJ1-2; 7 bases map to TRBD1. Germline V gives CDR1 MNHEY, CDR2 SVGAGI. This CDR3 has 13 amino acids. V lost 6 bases, J lost 6 bases, and 7 bases stayed unmatched. CDR3 bases: TGTGCCAGCAGGCCAACAGGGGATCATGGCTACACCTTC. It specifies CASRPTGDHGYTF.

This sequence joins TRBV28 and TRBJ2-7; D unclear. CDR1 is MDHEN and CDR2 is SYDVKM in the germline V gene. Trimming took 3 bases from V and 0 from J, leaving 6 bases between them. There are 13 residues in the CDR3. CDR3 nucleotides: TGTGCCAGCAGTTTTTCCAACTCCTACGAGCAGTACTTC. Residues: CASSFSNSYEQYF.

The chain carries TRBV7-6 and TRBJ1-1, with D uncertain. This CDR3 is built from 14 residues. V was trimmed by 1 base and J by 4 bases, leaving 10 bases between them. The germline V gene encodes CDR1 SGHVS and CDR2 FNYEAQ. CDR3 protein: CASSLGSSGTEAFF. The CDR3 region has the DNA TGTGCCAGCAGCTTAGGGTCTTCGGGCACTGAAGCTTTCTTT.

V and J are TRBV5-1 and TRBJ1-2; 8 nucleotides align to TRBD1. V lost 4 bases, J lost 8 bases, and 10 bases stayed unmatched. Germline V gene sequence: CDR1 SGHRS, CDR2 YFSETQ. The CDR3 spans 14 residues. The CDR3 here is CASSRVDRGGGYTF. The DNA for the CDR3 is TGCGCCAGCAGCCGCGTCGACAGGGGAGGCGGCTACACCTTC.

V and J are TRBV15 and TRBJ2-1, with D perhaps TRBD2 (5 bases). Trimming left V 0 bases short and J 0 bases short, with 9 bases between. Germline V gives CDR1 LNHNV, CDR2 YYDKDF (reference sequence). The CDR3 is 16 amino acids. The CDR3 reads CATSRELGSSYNEQFF. CDR3 DNA: TGTGCCACCAGCAGAGAATTAGGGAGCTCCTACAATGAGCAGTTCTTC.

This chain uses TRBV4-3 with TRBJ1-5, with D uncertain. The CDR3 is 15 amino acids. Trimming removed 1 base from V and 2 bases from J, with 9 bases in between. Germline V gene data show CDR1 as LGHNA and CDR2 as YSLEER. CDR3 protein: CASSQGRTGNQPQHF. CDR3 bases: TGCGCCAGCAGCCAAGGTCGAACTGGCAATCAGCCCCAGCATTTT.

As DNA, the CDR3 is TGTGCCAGCTCAAGGCGGGAAGACAATGAGCAGTTCTTC. Translating it yields CASSRREDNEQFF. The rearrangement uses TRBV2 and TRBJ2-1, with a possible D match to TRBD2 (6 bases). This CDR3 is 13 amino acids long. Trimming removed 8 bases from V and 5 bases from J, with 13 bases in between. Germline CDR1 SNHLY, CDR2 FYNNEI. The variable domain in full, with the rest retrieved from reference TRBV2 and TRBJ2-1, is EPEVTQTPSHQVTQMGQEVILRCVPISNHLYFYWYRQILGQKVEFLVSFYNNEISEKSEIFDDQFSVERPDGSNFTLKIRSTKLEDSAMYFCASSRREDNEQFFGPGTRLTVL.

J is TRBJ1-2 and V is TRBV28, with D perhaps matching TRBD1 (5 bases). There are 12 residues in the CDR3. Germline V gene sequence: CDR1 MDHEN, CDR2 SYDVKM. The V end was cut by 10 bases, the J end by 8 bases, with 17 bases between. The CDR3 sequence: CATGGMSRGYTF. Here the CDR3 DNA reads TGTGCCACTGGGGGGATGTCGAGGGGCTACACCTTC.

V gene TRBV7-9 combines with J gene TRBJ1-2; D unresolved. Trimming stripped 0 bases from V and 7 bases from J, with 15 bases between. The CDR3 covers 15 residues. In germline, CDR1 is SEHNR, CDR2 FQNEAQ (reference sequence). CDR3 sequence reads: CASSLARVKGLGYTF. As DNA, the CDR3 is TGTGCCAGCAGCTTAGCGCGGGTAAAAGGTCTTGGCTACACCTTC.

The chain couples TRBV29-1 to TRBJ1-4; D possibly corresponds to TRBD1 (5 bases). The V and J ends lost 1 base and 8 bases respectively, with 11 bases between them. Germline V gene data show CDR1 as SQVTM and CDR2 as ANQGSEA. The CDR3 has 13 amino acids. The CDR3 protein is CSVEGGTREKLFF. DNA for the CDR3: TGCAGCGTTGAAGGGGGCACACGGGAAAAACTGTTTTTT.